The 32 T cell receptor beta chains listed next were all sequenced from one sample in a study of T cells expressing NK-cell markers (TCRdb year 2020). The library was produced with 5' RACE. The reads were generated on an Illumina HiSeq 2000. TCRdb reprocessed the raw reads; every CDR3 protein sequence is a single record, and DNA is not supplied. The sample table records about 460,000 distinct CDR3 sequences. The ten largest clonotypes hold 1.4% of the sample. The specimen was blood T cells: a sorted CD56 or NKG2C T cell subset, CD4+ or CD8+ T cells, or bulk PBMC T cells (not recorded which). Receptors were obtained from a woman aged 45-65 years in good health. Donor details come from another sample of the same person, matched by shared clones.

The chain couples TRBV27 to TRBJ1-1; TCRdb lists TRBD1, though no DNA is available to test this call. From germline, CDR1 is MNHEY and CDR2 SMNVEV (reference sequence). The CDR3 runs to 17 residues. The CDR3 sequence is CASREGAGWLANTEAFF.

The chain has TRBV12-5 and TRBJ2-1; TCRdb calls TRBD1, which cannot be checked without DNA. In germline, CDR1 is LGHNT, CDR2 FRNRAP. The CDR3 sequence is 14 residues long. This CDR3 is CASVPVGAYNEQFF.

V and J are TRBV7-2 and TRBJ2-7. Germline V lookup: CDR1 SGHTA, CDR2 FQGNSA. This CDR3 is 15 amino acids long. The CDR3 spells CASSLVSAASYEQYF.

This chain joins TRBV29-1 and TRBJ2-3. Germline-derived CDR1 and CDR2 are SQVTM and ANQGSEA. There are 16 residues in the CDR3. The CDR3 loop is CSVEDRFRAVPDTQYF.

The chain links TRBV15 to TRBJ1-1; TCRdb's assignment of TRBD1 cannot be checked, as there is no DNA. The CDR3 extends over 15 amino acids. From germline, CDR1 is LNHNV and CDR2 YYDKDF (reference sequence). CDR3 sequence: CATSTGTVMNTEAFF. Together with reference TRBV15 and TRBJ1-1, the CDR3 gives the full variable domain: DAMVIQNPRYQVTQFGKPVTLSCSQTLNHNVMYWYQQKSSQAPKLLFHYYDKDFNNEADTPDNFQSRRPNTSFCFLDIRSPGLGDTAMYLCATSTGTVMNTEAFFGQGTRLTVV.

The J gene is TRBJ1-1, the V gene TRBV14. The CDR3 runs to 14 residues. Germline V lookup: CDR1 SGHDN, CDR2 FVKESK. This CDR3 reads CASSQVSGGSEAFF.

The chain is built from TRBV25-1 and TRBJ2-2. CDR3 length: 14 residues. From germline, CDR1 is MGHDK and CDR2 SYGVNS. The CDR3 sequence is CASKSGMNTGELFF.

The chain carries TRBV7-9 and TRBJ2-1; TCRdb selects TRBD1, and the lack of DNA leaves this call unchecked. Germline lookup yields CDR1 SEHNR and CDR2 FQNEAQ (reference sequence). The CDR3 length is 16 residues. The CDR3: CASSFPSMTGLNEQFF.

The chain carries TRBV29-1 and TRBJ2-7; with no DNA, the TCRdb D assignment of TRBD1 cannot be verified. This CDR3 region has 14 residues. In germline, CDR1 is SQVTM, CDR2 ANQGSEA. The CDR3 is CSVARTGVVYEQYF.

The J gene is TRBJ2-1, the V gene TRBV30. The germline V gene has CDR1 GTSNPN and CDR2 SVGIG (reference sequence). CDR3 length equals 12 residues. The CDR3 sequence is CAWSPQSFEQFF.

This chain connects TRBV3-1 to TRBJ2-1; TCRdb's D call of TRBD1 is untestable without DNA. The CDR3 sequence is 14 residues long. Germline CDR1 is LGHDT and CDR2 is YNNKEL (reference sequence). The CDR3 reads CASSQDPRHNEQFF.

The chain uses TRBV5-1 and TRBJ2-2; TCRdb reports TRBD1, a call that lacks DNA to check it against. The CDR3 is made up of 15 amino acids. The germline V gene encodes CDR1 SGHRS and CDR2 YFSETQ. The CDR3 loop is CASSLLQGDTGELFF.

This sequence joins TRBV12-3 or TRBV12-4 and TRBJ2-4; TCRdb returns TRBD1, unconfirmable since there is no DNA. The CDR3 has 19 amino acids. The CDR3 sequence is CASSLTQGRLLLAKNIQYF.

The rearrangement joins TRBV6-5 to TRBJ2-2; the D call from TCRdb, TRBD2, cannot be confirmed without DNA. CDR3 length: 16 amino acids. Per the germline V gene, CDR1 is MNHEY and CDR2 is SVGAGI. Here the CDR3 reads CASKGLAGGGTGELFF.

The chain recombines TRBV7-8 with TRBJ2-1; TCRdb outputs TRBD1, but without DNA this stays unchecked. CDR3 length: 14 amino acids. Germline V gene lookup returns CDR1 SGHVS and CDR2 FQNEAQ. CDR3 loop: CASSRWDGYNEQFF.

This chain links TRBV10-3 with TRBJ2-3; TCRdb gives TRBD2 as the D gene, but with no DNA this cannot be confirmed. The germline V gene encodes CDR1 ENHRY and CDR2 SYGVKD. The CDR3 is 15 residues long. The CDR3 protein is CAISLEGVGFDTQYF.

V is TRBV12-3 or TRBV12-4 and J is TRBJ2-1. This CDR3 spans 12 amino acids. Here the CDR3 reads CASSLSGWNQFF.

The chain has TRBV3-1 and TRBJ1-2. Per germline, CDR1 LGHDT and CDR2 YNNKEL (reference sequence). The CDR3 runs to 14 residues. CDR3 loop: CASSTRTANYGYTF.

The rearrangement links TRBV18 to TRBJ1-4; TCRdb picks TRBD1, but there is no DNA to check that call. The germline V gene encodes CDR1 KGHSH and CDR2 LQKENI. This CDR3 region has 16 residues. CDR3 protein: CASSPPNMRRRPKLFF.

The chain is built from TRBV7-9 and TRBJ1-1. Germline CDR1 and CDR2: SEHNR and FQNEAQ (reference sequence). The CDR3 is made up of 15 amino acids. Here the CDR3 reads CASSLPQPGGTEAFF.

The J gene is TRBJ2-2, the V gene TRBV10-3; TCRdb's assignment of TRBD2 cannot be checked, as there is no DNA. Per germline, CDR1 ENHRY and CDR2 SYGVKD. This CDR3 has 13 residues. The CDR3 loop reads CAISELVSGELFF.

The CDR3: CASSQEWSGRPSYNEQFF. The chain employs TRBV4-1 and TRBJ2-1; TCRdb gives TRBD2 as the D gene, but with no DNA this cannot be confirmed. The V gene's germline CDR1 is MGHRA and CDR2 YSYEKL. There are 18 residues in the CDR3.

The chain has TRBV29-1 and TRBJ2-3; checking the TCRdb D call of TRBD1 is not possible without DNA. The germline V gene has CDR1 SQVTM and CDR2 ANQGSEA. This CDR3 spans 14 amino acids. The CDR3 region is CSVAPRGGTDTQYF.

V usage is TRBV12-3 or TRBV12-4 and J usage is TRBJ1-6; with no DNA, the TCRdb D assignment of TRBD1 cannot be verified. CDR3 length equals 16 residues. The CDR3 loop is CASSLDGGGPGSPLHF.

V is TRBV14 and J is TRBJ2-3; TCRdb calls TRBD2, which cannot be checked without DNA. Germline loops: CDR1 SGHDN, CDR2 FVKESK. CDR3 size: 15 residues. The CDR3 region is CASSQNLPFTDTQYF.

The chain couples TRBV12-3 or TRBV12-4 to TRBJ2-1; the TCRdb D gene call, TRBD2, has no DNA to confirm it. This CDR3 is built from 15 residues. This chain's CDR3 is CASTPGGAGGNEQFF.

V and J are TRBV29-1 and TRBJ2-3; the TCRdb call, TRBD2, lacks DNA for checking. The CDR3 is 15 residues long. The germline V gene has CDR1 SQVTM and CDR2 ANQGSEA. CDR3 region: CSVVLLAGATDTQYF.

V gene TRBV6-1 combines with J gene TRBJ2-3; as DNA is missing, the TRBD2 call by TCRdb cannot be tested. CDR1 is MNHNS, CDR2 SASEGT, per germline. This CDR3 region has 14 residues. This CDR3 reads CASIGTSATDTQYF.

The chain is built from TRBV7-9 and TRBJ2-7; TCRdb gives TRBD1 as the D gene, but with no DNA this cannot be confirmed. Germline V CDR1 and CDR2: SEHNR, FQNEAQ (reference sequence). The CDR3 has 16 amino acids. CDR3 sequence: CASSSYGGTGIHEQYF.

The V gene is TRBV5-1, the J gene TRBJ2-5; the D call of TRBD1 rests on TCRdb alone, since no DNA is present to check it. Germline loops: CDR1 SGHRS, CDR2 YFSETQ. The CDR3 length is 14 residues. The CDR3 protein is CASSLVGGAETQYF.

The genes are TRBV5-1 and TRBJ1-1; TCRdb's assignment of TRBD1 cannot be checked, as there is no DNA. Germline loops: CDR1 SGHRS, CDR2 YFSETQ. The CDR3 is 15 amino acids. The CDR3 sequence: CASSFRDRGQGEAFF.

The rearrangement links TRBV12-5 to TRBJ2-4; TCRdb's assignment of TRBD1 cannot be checked, as there is no DNA. Looked up from germline, CDR1 is LGHNT and CDR2 is FRNRAP. The CDR3 runs to 19 residues. CDR3 in amino acids: CASGLVGLLGAGAKNIQYF.